These 4 T cell receptor beta chains share one sample of origin, sequenced in a study of T cell changes during pregnancy in multiple sclerosis. Libraries were prepared by immunoSEQ multiplex PCR; TCRdb keeps only in-frame clonotypes and omits some of them. The repertoire holds about 75,000 clones, with over 85% as singletons. The specimen was CD4+ T cells from peripheral blood mononuclear cells, collected after pregnancy. These receptor sequences come from a female donor with multiple sclerosis, enrolled in a pregnancy study.

This clone was observed a few times. The CDR3, as DNA: TGTGCCAGCTCTTACGGGACAGGGAGACAGCCCCAGCATTTT. Its translation: CASSYGTGRQPQHF. This chain joins TRBV2 and TRBJ1-5, with 9 bases matching TRBD1. Germline V gene data show CDR1 as SNHLY and CDR2 as FYNNEI. Germline trimming cut 8 bases from V and 7 bases from J; bases unmatched to any gene: 9. The CDR3 length is 14 residues.

The CDR3 protein is CASSLGTGGSGANVLTF. DNA for the CDR3: TGTGCCAGCAGCTTAGGGACAGGTGGTTCTGGGGCCAACGTCCTGACTTTC. J is TRBJ2-6 and V is TRBV7-3; 8 positions match TRBD1. The CDR3 extends over 17 amino acids. Germline V gene lookup returns CDR1 SGHTA and CDR2 FQGTGA. With 2 bases clipped from V and 1 base from J, the junction kept 4 bases outside the gene matches.

Concerning this clone itself: This sample also contains other DNA sequences that code for the same CDR3. V usage is TRBV2 and J usage is TRBJ1-2, with 8 bases lining up with TRBD1. The CDR3 is 13 amino acids. CDR1 is SNHLY and CDR2 is FYNNEI in the germline V gene. The V segment lost 6 bases and the J segment 4 bases; nucleotides outside the gene matches: 4. This chain's CDR3 is CASSPGTGYGYTF. CDR3 sequence (DNA): TGTGCCAGCAGCCCCGGGACAGGCTATGGCTACACCTTC.

This chain uses TRBV7-8 with TRBJ2-7; 8 bases match TRBD1. The germline V gene encodes CDR1 SGHVS and CDR2 FQNEAQ. This CDR3 has 14 residues. V lost 3 bases, J lost 1 base, and 2 bases stayed unmatched. CDR3 nucleotides: TGTGCCAGCAGCTTCCGGGACAGGTCCTACGAGCAGTACTTC. Translation: CASSFRDRSYEQYF.